This is a list of T cell receptor beta chains from one sample in a study of cytomegalovirus exposure and HLA in healthy donors. The repertoire was sequenced with immunoSEQ multiplex PCR; TCRdb's copy has only in-frame clones and lacks some. The sample lists roughly 200,000 clones; around 78% were seen once. The material sequenced was PBMCs. These receptors came from a young man in good health and CMV-seronegative. Both conserved end residues are part of each CDR3. The order of the fields is clone size, D gene, V gene, J gene, CDR3 protein. The D gene is left open where the match is weak. Not every row has a clone size; where given, it reads once, few, many or a size class.

clone_size: NA; d_call: NA; v_call: TRBV5-1; j_call: TRBJ1-3; cdr3_aa: CASSSYGVSGNTIYF
clone_size: NA; d_call: NA; v_call: TRBV29-1; j_call: TRBJ2-3; cdr3_aa: CSAEGELAIDTQYF
clone_size: NA; d_call: NA; v_call: TRBV5-1; j_call: TRBJ2-7; cdr3_aa: CASRSERYEQYF
clone_size: NA; d_call: TRBD2; v_call: TRBV5-6; j_call: TRBJ2-1; cdr3_aa: CASGGTNYNEQFF
clone_size: NA; d_call: TRBD1; v_call: TRBV29-1; j_call: TRBJ1-4; cdr3_aa: CSAWTGHNEKLFF
clone_size: NA; d_call: TRBD1; v_call: TRBV6-5; j_call: TRBJ1-1; cdr3_aa: CASRKTGGEAFF
clone_size: NA; d_call: NA; v_call: TRBV9; j_call: TRBJ1-5; cdr3_aa: CASSVGGGNQPQHF
clone_size: NA; d_call: NA; v_call: TRBV14; j_call: TRBJ2-3; cdr3_aa: CASSQGKGAEFLGMDTQYF
clone_size: NA; d_call: TRBD2; v_call: TRBV5-6; j_call: TRBJ2-1; cdr3_aa: CASSLVSGRVNEQFF
clone_size: NA; d_call: TRBD2; v_call: TRBV2; j_call: TRBJ2-3; cdr3_aa: CASLTSGRADTQYF
clone_size: few; d_call: TRBD2; v_call: TRBV5-4; j_call: TRBJ2-7; cdr3_aa: CASSLEAGGYEQYF
clone_size: NA; d_call: TRBD2; v_call: TRBV5-1; j_call: TRBJ2-7; cdr3_aa: CASSLELGLAGVVQYF
clone_size: NA; d_call: TRBD1; v_call: TRBV15; j_call: TRBJ1-2; cdr3_aa: CATSRATGQVRGYTF
clone_size: NA; d_call: NA; v_call: TRBV19; j_call: TRBJ1-1; cdr3_aa: CASMNPYAGNTEAFF
clone_size: NA; d_call: TRBD1; v_call: TRBV19; j_call: TRBJ1-4; cdr3_aa: CASSSGTGGARREKLFF
clone_size: NA; d_call: TRBD1; v_call: TRBV9; j_call: TRBJ1-6; cdr3_aa: CASSIQGGANSPLHF
clone_size: NA; d_call: TRBD2; v_call: TRBV28; j_call: TRBJ2-7; cdr3_aa: CASSLINSGRASEQYF
clone_size: once; d_call: TRBD2; v_call: TRBV7-7; j_call: TRBJ2-5; cdr3_aa: CASSYRGGPQETQYF
clone_size: NA; d_call: TRBD1; v_call: TRBV11-2; j_call: TRBJ1-1; cdr3_aa: CASSQRQGLIAFF
clone_size: NA; d_call: NA; v_call: TRBV29-1; j_call: TRBJ1-1; cdr3_aa: CSVLRQIGTLNTEAFF
clone_size: NA; d_call: TRBD1; v_call: TRBV5-1; j_call: TRBJ1-2; cdr3_aa: CASSVRGPGYGYTF
clone_size: NA; d_call: TRBD2; v_call: TRBV5-1; j_call: TRBJ2-1; cdr3_aa: CASSYGLAGGQYNEQFF
clone_size: NA; d_call: TRBD1; v_call: TRBV11-2; j_call: TRBJ2-3; cdr3_aa: CASSPRTGRTDTQYF
clone_size: NA; d_call: TRBD2; v_call: TRBV27; j_call: TRBJ2-7; cdr3_aa: CASSPGLGLGEQYF